This passage covers 19 T cell receptor beta chains from one sample sequenced in a study of T cells in Graves' hyperthyroidism and ophthalmopathy. Amplified TCR beta CDR3 regions derived from RNA transcripts. The primer set for the first-round RT-PCR of the TCR CDR3 was HTBI. From the multiplex PCR reads, TCRdb called clonotypes with MiXCR, one entry per CDR3 protein. The sample includes roughly 500,000 distinct CDR3 sequences, roughly 14% of them seen just once. Specimen: blood. Every receptor here comes from a young woman with Graves' hyperthyroidism that later progressed to Graves' ophthalmopathy.

This clonotype has ten or more counts. The chain has TRBV10-3 and TRBJ2-1, with TRBD2 as a possible D gene (6 bases). Germline lookup yields CDR1 ENHRY and CDR2 SYGVKD. V lost 8 bases and J lost 0, with 8 bases in between. This CDR3 contains 13 residues. The CDR3, as DNA: TGTGCCATCCTAGCGAGCTCCTACAATGAGCAGTTCTTC. Amino acid sequence: CAILASSYNEQFF.

V is TRBV28 and J is TRBJ2-1, with 7 nucleotides matching TRBD1. The CDR3 consists of 13 residues. Germline V lookup: CDR1 MDHEN, CDR2 SYDVKM. The V and J ends lost 5 bases and 8 bases, in that order; junction bases with no gene match: 6. CDR3 DNA: TGTGCCAGCAGTCCGCACGACAGGGATGAGCAGTTCTTC. It encodes CASSPHDRDEQFF.

This clonotype was counted many times. The chain recombines TRBV5-5 with TRBJ2-7; 7 nucleotides align to TRBD1. V lost 4 bases and J lost 7; bases outside the gene matches: 8. In germline, CDR1 is SGHKS, CDR2 YYEKEE (reference sequence). The CDR3 has 13 amino acids. The CDR3 sequence: CASSLQGLGEQYF. Written as DNA, the CDR3 is TGTGCCAGCAGCCTACAGGGGCTGGGGGAGCAGTACTTC.

This clonotype has just a few counts. The chain has TRBV14 and TRBJ1-5; no definite D call. The CDR3 is made up of 14 amino acids. The V gene's germline CDR1 is SGHDN and CDR2 FVKESK. V was cut by 1 base and J by 3 bases, with 7 bases left in between. The CDR3 region is CASSQAGVNQPQHF. CDR3 DNA: TGTGCCAGCAGCCAAGCAGGAGTCAATCAGCCCCAGCATTTT.

To note about this clonotype: One end of the junction does not line up with germline, which may come from a read error. The rearrangement joins TRBV7-8 to TRBJ1-5, with a tentative D call TRBD1 (5 bases). This CDR3 comprises 16 residues. CDR1 is SGHVS, CDR2 FQNEAQ, per germline. The chain's CDR3 is CASNLSPMGGTQPQHF. CDR3 bases: TGTGCCAGCAACTTAAGCCCGATGGGGGGTACTCAGCCCCAGCATTTT.

The V call is TRBV20-1, the J call TRBJ2-1, with 13 bases aligning to TRBD2. This CDR3 is 14 amino acids long. The trim removed 6 bases at V and 13 bases at J, leaving 12 bases unmatched. Germline CDR1 reads DFQATT; CDR2 reads SNEGSKA (reference sequence). CDR3 nucleotide sequence: TGCAGTGCGGACACCGGGACTAGCGGGACGAGTCAGTTCTTC. Encoded protein: CSADTGTSGTSQFF.

This clonotype was recorded at least ten times. This CDR3 reads CASSLDGYSGNTIYF. CDR3 coding DNA: TGTGCCAGCAGCTTAGACGGCTACTCTGGAAACACCATATATTTT. This sequence joins TRBV7-9 and TRBJ1-3; D ambiguous. Germline CDR1 SEHNR, CDR2 FQNEAQ (reference sequence). V was cut by 1 base and J by 0 bases, with 7 bases left in between. The CDR3 is 15 residues long.

This clonotype was seen many times. This rearrangement joins TRBV12-5 to TRBJ2-1, with 8 bases matching TRBD1. The CDR3 spans 13 residues. Germline V gene lookup returns CDR1 LGHNT and CDR2 FRNRAP. V gave up 6 bases and J gave up 12 bases; unmatched junction bases: 10. The CDR3 nucleotides are TGTGCTAGTGGCCCGGACAGGGCTTGGGGGCAGTTCTTC. This sequence encodes CASGPDRAWGQFF.

This clonotype was seen many times. CDR3 sequence (DNA): TGTGCCAGCAGTGGATCACAGGGAGGAGGCTACACCTTC. Encoded protein: CASSGSQGGGYTF. The chain combines TRBV25-1 with TRBJ1-2, with D perhaps TRBD1 (6 bases). Trimming removed 4 bases from V and 8 bases from J, with 14 bases in between. CDR3 length: 13 amino acids. Germline assignment: CDR1 MGHDK and CDR2 SYGVNS.

The chain couples TRBV19 to TRBJ2-2, with TRBD1 identical over 8 bases. The ends lost 4 bases at V and 3 bases at J; junction bases unmatched: 4. This CDR3 comprises 15 residues. Germline loops: CDR1 LNHDA, CDR2 SQIVND (reference sequence). CDR3: CASSTGGEYTGELFF. CDR3 DNA: TGTGCCAGTAGTACAGGGGGCGAGTACACCGGGGAGCTGTTTTTT. The entire variable domain, with the rest obtained from reference TRBV19 and TRBJ2-2, is as follows: DGGITQSPKYLFRKEGQNVTLSCEQNLNHDAMYWYRQDPGQGLRLIYYSQIVNDFQKGDIAEGYSVSREKKESFPLTVTSAQKNPTAFYLCASSTGGEYTGELFFGEGSRLTVL.

CDR3 amino acids: CASSQAYGVSGPEAFF. In nucleotides, the CDR3 is TGTGCCAGCAGCCAAGCGTATGGGGTGTCAGGCCCTGAAGCTTTCTTT. V gene TRBV5-6 combines with J gene TRBJ1-1; no clear D. With 4 bases removed from V and 6 bases from J, the gap between germline ends came to 22 bases. CDR1 is SGHDT and CDR2 is YYEEEE in the germline V gene. CDR3 length equals 16 residues.

This clonotype has just a few counts. The rearrangement links TRBV5-1 to TRBJ2-2; 9 positions match TRBD2. With 4 bases clipped from V and 3 bases from J, the junction kept 4 bases outside the gene matches. The CDR3 has 15 amino acids. Germline assignment: CDR1 SGHRS and CDR2 YFSETQ. CDR3 sequence reads: CASSAGLAYTGELFF. In DNA, the CDR3 is TGCGCCAGCAGCGCCGGACTAGCGTACACCGGGGAGCTGTTTTTT.

This clonotype was detected ten times or more. The chain employs TRBV6-2 or TRBV6-3 and TRBJ2-7; no definite D call. Germline CDR1 MNHEY, CDR2 SVGEGT. The CDR3 spans 14 residues. V was cut by 7 bases and J by 0 bases, with 13 bases left in between. CDR3 in amino acids: CASTVGGSSYEQYF. As DNA, the CDR3 is TGTGCCAGCACCGTGGGCGGCAGCTCCTACGAGCAGTACTTC.

This clonotype has ten or more counts. The genes are TRBV10-3 and TRBJ2-5; D remains ambiguous. There are 11 residues in the CDR3. Germline CDR1 reads ENHRY; CDR2 reads SYGVKD. V lost 8 bases, J lost 5 bases, and 9 bases lay in between. The CDR3 coding sequence is TGTGCCATCGGCTGGGTGGAGACCCAGTACTTC. Amino acid sequence: CAIGWVETQYF.

This clonotype appeared many times. The rearrangement uses TRBV6-1 and TRBJ2-2, with D unresolved. The CDR3 loop spans 14 amino acids. V was clipped by 6 bases and J by 3 bases, with 11 bases between them. Germline values: CDR1 MNHNS, CDR2 SASEGT. The CDR3 loop is CASRPGPDTGELFF. The CDR3 region has the DNA TGTGCCAGCAGACCCGGCCCAGACACCGGGGAGCTGTTTTTT.

This clonotype was observed many times. The chain has TRBV2 and TRBJ1-2; 7 bases agree with TRBD1. The CDR3 runs to 14 residues. Germline assignment: CDR1 SNHLY and CDR2 FYNNEI. The V segment lost 5 bases and the J segment 6 bases; nucleotides outside the gene matches: 9. The chain's CDR3 is CASSYNTGADGYTF. CDR3 DNA: TGTGCCAGCAGTTATAACACAGGGGCGGATGGCTACACCTTC.

This clonotype was observed a few times. The V gene is TRBV30, the J gene TRBJ2-5; D call uncertain. Germline V gives CDR1 GTSNPN, CDR2 SVGIG (reference sequence). The CDR3 totals 10 residues. With 3 bases removed from V and 14 bases from J, the gap between germline ends came to 13 bases. The DNA of the CDR3 is TGTGCCTGGAGGGACCCTTTATTATACTTC. Encoded protein: CAWRDPLLYF.

This chain links TRBV9 with TRBJ2-3; D uncertain. Germline CDR1 SGDLS, CDR2 YYNGEE. Between the trimmed V and J ends, which lost 0 bases and 5 bases, there was a span of 4 bases. CDR3 length: 12 amino acids. CDR3 nucleotide sequence: TGTGCCAGCAGCGTAGCGGGAGATACGCAGTATTTT. Residues: CASSVAGDTQYF.

A few counts support this clonotype. The chain carries TRBV6-1 and TRBJ2-7; 7 nucleotides line up with TRBD1. Germline loops: CDR1 MNHNS, CDR2 SASEGT. This CDR3 is built from 15 residues. The V segment lost 4 bases and the J segment 0 bases; nucleotides outside the gene matches: 6. CDR3 DNA sequence: TGTGCCAGCAGTGCTTCTCGGGACAGCTCCTACGAGCAGTACTTC. This sequence encodes CASSASRDSSYEQYF.